Following are 24 T cell receptor beta chains from one sample sequenced in a study of blood T cell repertoires in COVID-19. Only in-frame clones appear in the TCRdb table, and some are missing; sequencing was by immunoSEQ multiplex PCR. This sample carries about 220,000 clones, 70% to 90% of them seen once, and the ten largest clones take about 3%. The sample taken for sequencing was peripheral blood. The receptors come from a woman aged 25 to 39 who had recovered from COVID-19.

This clone showed up just a few times. The chain has TRBV7-2 and TRBJ2-7; D might be TRBD2 (6 bases). The CDR3 length is 15 residues. V lost 5 bases, J lost 7 bases, and 21 bases lay in between. Per germline, CDR1 SGHTA and CDR2 FQGNSA. The DNA for the CDR3 is TGTGCCAGCAGCCCTACACCAGGGAGGATGGGAGAGCAGTACTTC. It codes for CASSPTPGRMGEQYF.

This rearrangement joins TRBV6-5 to TRBJ2-7, with TRBD2 identical over 7 bases. Trimming cost V 6 bases and J 4 bases; bases outside gene matches: 9. This CDR3 contains 14 residues. CDR1 and CDR2 from the germline V gene are MNHEY and SVGAGI. This chain's CDR3 is CASRYGLGSYEQYF. In DNA form, the CDR3 reads TGTGCCAGCAGGTATGGACTAGGGAGTTACGAGCAGTACTTC.

The chain has TRBV19 and TRBJ1-4; no clear D gene. The ends were cut back, 6 bases at V and 5 bases at J, with 19 bases in the middle. Germline V gene sequence: CDR1 LNHDA, CDR2 SQIVND (reference sequence). This CDR3 is 16 amino acids long. CDR3 nucleotide sequence: TGTGCCAGTAGAACCGGGGAGACGAGAGGGAATGAAAAACTGTTTTTT. This codes for CASRTGETRGNEKLFF. Together with reference TRBV19 and TRBJ1-4, the CDR3 gives the full variable domain: DGGITQSPKYLFRKEGQNVTLSCEQNLNHDAMYWYRQDPGQGLRLIYYSQIVNDFQKGDIAEGYSVSREKKESFPLTVTSAQKNPTAFYLCASRTGETRGNEKLFFGSGTQLSVL.

V gene TRBV2 combines with J gene TRBJ1-2, with 7 bases aligning to TRBD1. The CDR3 has 13 residues. The J segment lost 7 bases and the V segment lost 3 bases, leaving 5 bases of the junction unmatched. Germline V gene lookup returns CDR1 SNHLY and CDR2 FYNNEI. Written as DNA, the CDR3 is TGTGCCAGCAGTGACCTGGGACAGCTTGGCTACACCTTC. Amino acids: CASSDLGQLGYTF.

About this clone itself: The same CDR3 also results from other DNA sequences found in this sample. The rearrangement links TRBV9 to TRBJ2-1, with TRBD2 matching over 7 bases. Per germline, CDR1 SGDLS and CDR2 YYNGEE. V lost 2 bases to trimming and J lost 5 bases; unmatched junction nucleotides: 4. The CDR3 is 14 amino acids. CDR3 DNA sequence: TGTGCCAGCAGCGTCGGGACTACCAACAATGAGCAGTTCTTC. It translates to CASSVGTTNNEQFF.

The J gene is TRBJ2-1, the V gene TRBV5-1, with D maybe TRBD1 (6 bases). CDR3 length equals 16 residues. Per germline, CDR1 SGHRS and CDR2 YFSETQ. The germline V and J ends were trimmed by 1 base and 9 bases, with 20 bases remaining between them. The CDR3 nucleotides are TGCGCCAGCAGCTTGTTACTTCGGGACATAGATTTTGAGCAGTTCTTC. Its protein is CASSLLLRDIDFEQFF.

V gene TRBV18 combines with J gene TRBJ1-2, with D possibly TRBD1 on 6 matching bases. The V gene's germline CDR1 is KGHSH and CDR2 LQKENI. Trimming pared 3 bases from V and 6 bases from J, leaving 20 bases between. The CDR3 is 16 residues long. Here the CDR3 reads CASSPPGLIGGNGYTF. In nucleotides, the CDR3 is TGTGCCAGCTCACCTCCGGGTTTAATTGGGGGCAATGGCTACACCTTC.

The J gene is TRBJ2-2, the V gene TRBV5-1; D unclear. The length of the CDR3 is 15 residues. The germline CDR1 and CDR2 sequences are SGHRS and YFSETQ. Trimming cost V 1 base and J 6 bases, with 13 bases left between them. CDR3 in amino acids: CASSLRRSESGELFF. CDR3 coding DNA: TGCGCCAGCAGCTTGAGGCGGTCTGAATCCGGGGAGCTGTTTTTT.

CDR3 region: CASSGLDNEQFF. DNA of the CDR3: TGTGCCAGCAGCGGACTAGACAATGAGCAGTTCTTC. The chain joins TRBV2 to TRBJ2-1; TRBD2 agrees at 7 bases. CDR3 length equals 12 residues. Per germline, CDR1 SNHLY and CDR2 FYNNEI. Trimming cost V 6 bases and J 5 bases; bases outside gene matches: 1.

The CDR3 nucleotides read TGTGCCAGCAGCCTAACCGGGGGGCAGGGAACTTCACCCCTCCACTTT. Amino acid sequence: CASSLTGGQGTSPLHF. The rearrangement links TRBV7-2 to TRBJ1-6; TRBD1 is a possible D gene (6 bases). CDR1 and CDR2 (germline): SGHTA, FQGNSA. V shed 5 bases and J shed 9 bases, with 20 bases lying between them. The CDR3 length is 16 residues.

Worth noting for this clone: One end of the junction is discordant with germline, which a read error may explain. The V and J genes are TRBV4-2 and TRBJ1-1; TRBD1 aligns across 8 bases. The CDR3 loop spans 13 amino acids. Per germline, CDR1 LGHNA and CDR2 YNFKEQ. Here the CDR3 DNA reads TGTGCCAGCAGCCCTGGGACAGGCCTCACGGGCGGGTTT. Encoded protein: CASSPGTGLTGGF.

This clone showed up just once. The chain joins TRBV19 to TRBJ1-2; D call uncertain. Germline V gene lookup returns CDR1 LNHDA and CDR2 SQIVND (reference sequence). Trimming stripped 1 base from V and 5 bases from J, with 8 bases between. This CDR3 is built from 13 residues. The CDR3 region is CASSIARMYGYTF. In DNA form, the CDR3 reads TGTGCCAGTAGTATAGCCAGGATGTATGGCTACACCTTC.

The chain employs TRBV30 and TRBJ1-1; the match to TRBD1 covers 7 bases. Trimming at V came to 0 bases and at J to 3 bases, leaving 1 base not matched to a gene. In germline, CDR1 is GTSNPN, CDR2 SVGIG (reference sequence). The CDR3 totals 13 residues. The CDR3: CAWSVTGDTEAFF. In nucleotides, the CDR3 is TGTGCCTGGAGTGTAACAGGGGACACTGAAGCTTTCTTT.

The chain carries TRBV5-1 and TRBJ1-4, with D possibly TRBD1 on 6 matching bases. Trimming took off 5 bases at V and 1 base at J, with 15 bases between the two ends. This CDR3 is built from 16 residues. Germline V lookup: CDR1 SGHRS, CDR2 YFSETQ. CDR3 sequence reads: CASRTSGGRTNEKLFF. The DNA for the CDR3 is TGCGCCAGCAGAACCAGCGGGGGGCGAACTAATGAAAAACTGTTTTTT. The variable domain in full, completed from reference TRBV5-1 and TRBJ1-4, reads KAGVTQTPRYLIKTRGQQVTLSCSPISGHRSVSWYQQTPGQGLQFLFEYFSETQRNKGNFPGRFSGRQFSNSRSEMNVSTLELGDSALYLCASRTSGGRTNEKLFFGSGTQLSVL.

Here the CDR3 DNA reads TGTGCCAGTAGTCTACAGGGTACCTATGGCTACACCTTC. It is translated as CASSLQGTYGYTF. This rearrangement joins TRBV19 to TRBJ1-2; a weak D match, TRBD1 (6 bases). V was pared by 5 bases and J by 4 bases, with 11 bases between. The CDR3 has 13 amino acids. The germline V gene has CDR1 LNHDA and CDR2 SQIVND (reference sequence).

This clone was counted a few times. This rearrangement joins TRBV10-3 to TRBJ2-2, with 7 bases matching TRBD2. V lost 4 bases and J lost 1; bases outside the gene matches: 6. The CDR3 consists of 16 residues. Looked up from germline, CDR1 is ENHRY and CDR2 is SYGVKD. The CDR3 DNA reads as TGTGCCATCAGTGTTGGGTCGGGGGGGAACACCGGGGAGCTGTTTTTT. Translating it yields CAISVGSGGNTGELFF.

This rearrangement joins TRBV23-1 to TRBJ2-7; 7 bases map to TRBD1. TRBV23-1 is designated an ORF whose function remains uncertain. V lost 5 bases, J lost 2 bases, and 9 bases stayed unmatched. The CDR3 runs to 15 residues. The CDR3 spells CASSIKDRNPYEQYF. DNA of the CDR3: TGCGCCAGCAGTATCAAGGACAGGAACCCCTACGAGCAGTACTTC.

This clone was found once. The rearrangement joins TRBV4-1 to TRBJ2-5, with D hard to call. Germline V CDR1 and CDR2: MGHRA, YSYEKL. V was trimmed by 0 bases and J by 4 bases, leaving 15 bases between them. The CDR3 has 16 residues. In nucleotides, the CDR3 is TGCGCCAGCAGCCAAGAGACACCCAACGTGGGAGAGACCCAGTACTTC. Translated: CASSQETPNVGETQYF.

The CDR3 bases are TGTGCCAGCAGTGAAAGAGGTACGCAGTATTTT. It yields the protein CASSERGTQYF. The rearrangement uses TRBV25-1 and TRBJ2-3, with D unclear. Trimming removed 2 bases from V and 8 bases from J, with 5 bases in between. The CDR3 runs to 11 residues. CDR1 is MGHDK and CDR2 is SYGVNS in the germline V gene. Full variable domain (outside the CDR3, taken from reference TRBV25-1 and TRBJ2-3): EADIYQTPRYLVIGTGKKITLECSQTMGHDKMYWYQQDPGMELHLIHYSYGVNSTEKGDLSSESTVSRIRTEHFPLTLESARPSHTSQYLCASSERGTQYFGPGTRLTVL.

The chain links TRBV27 to TRBJ1-4, with 8 bases identical to TRBD1. Losses at the gene ends were 4 bases for V and 0 bases for J; bases not matched to a gene: 4. The CDR3 runs to 16 residues. Germline V gives CDR1 MNHEY, CDR2 SMNVEV (reference sequence). The CDR3 DNA follows: TGTGCCAGCAGTTCCCGACAGGGGCCAACTAATGAAAAACTGTTTTTT. Translated, it gives CASSSRQGPTNEKLFF.

The gene calls are TRBV7-9 and TRBJ2-3, with 10 positions matching TRBD1. Germline V gives CDR1 SEHNR, CDR2 FQNEAQ (reference sequence). V lost 6 bases to trimming and J lost 0 bases; unmatched junction nucleotides: 9. The CDR3 is made up of 17 amino acids. CDR3 region: CASSPGQGSSSTDTQYF. CDR3 nucleotide sequence: TGTGCCAGCAGTCCGGGACAGGGGTCCTCTAGCACAGATACGCAGTATTTT.

The chain combines TRBV5-6 with TRBJ2-7; the D gene is possibly TRBD2 (6 bases). The V end lost 2 bases, the J end lost 3 bases, and 15 bases lay between the germline ends. Germline CDR1 is SGHDT and CDR2 is YYEEEE. This CDR3 comprises 15 residues. For the CDR3, the DNA is TGTGCCAGCAGCTTTAGAGGGACTGGGCACTACGAGCAGTACTTC. As protein: CASSFRGTGHYEQYF.

V and J are TRBV20-1 and TRBJ1-6; D uncertain. Deletions cut 3 bases from V and 11 bases from J, with 17 bases between. The CDR3 sequence is 14 residues long. The germline gives CDR1 DFQATT, CDR2 SNEGSKA (reference sequence). CDR3 region: CSASLPSSGAPLHF. In DNA, the CDR3 is TGCAGTGCTAGTCTCCCCAGCTCCGGGGCACCCCTCCACTTT.

V is TRBV7-9 and J is TRBJ2-2; TRBD1 might be the D (6 bases). The V gene's germline CDR1 is SEHNR and CDR2 FQNEAQ (reference sequence). V lost 1 base and J lost 2, with 11 bases in between. CDR3 length: 16 residues. The CDR3 reads CASSLGRDTNTGELFF. The CDR3 DNA reads as TGTGCCAGCAGCTTAGGTCGGGACACAAACACCGGGGAGCTGTTTTTT.